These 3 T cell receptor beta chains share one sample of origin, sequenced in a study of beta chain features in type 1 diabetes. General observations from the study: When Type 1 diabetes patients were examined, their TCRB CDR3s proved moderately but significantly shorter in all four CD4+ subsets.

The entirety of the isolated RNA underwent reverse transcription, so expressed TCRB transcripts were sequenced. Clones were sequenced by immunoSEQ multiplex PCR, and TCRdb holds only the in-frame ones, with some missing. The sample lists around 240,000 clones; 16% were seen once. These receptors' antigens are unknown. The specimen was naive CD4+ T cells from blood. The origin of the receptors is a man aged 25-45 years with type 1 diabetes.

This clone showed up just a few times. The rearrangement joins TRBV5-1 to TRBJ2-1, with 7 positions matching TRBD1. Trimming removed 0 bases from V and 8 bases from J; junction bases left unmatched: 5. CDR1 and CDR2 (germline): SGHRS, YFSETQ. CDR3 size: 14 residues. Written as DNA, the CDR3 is TGCGCCAGCAGCTTGGGACAGGGTATCGATGAGCAGTTCTTC. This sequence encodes CASSLGQGIDEQFF.

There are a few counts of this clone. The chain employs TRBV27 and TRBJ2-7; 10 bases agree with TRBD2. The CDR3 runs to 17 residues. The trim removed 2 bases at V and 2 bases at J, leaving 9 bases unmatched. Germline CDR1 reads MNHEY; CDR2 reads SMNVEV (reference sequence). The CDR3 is CASSLLFGSGRTYEQYF. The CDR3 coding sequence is TGTGCCAGCAGTTTACTCTTTGGTAGCGGGAGGACCTACGAGCAGTACTTC.

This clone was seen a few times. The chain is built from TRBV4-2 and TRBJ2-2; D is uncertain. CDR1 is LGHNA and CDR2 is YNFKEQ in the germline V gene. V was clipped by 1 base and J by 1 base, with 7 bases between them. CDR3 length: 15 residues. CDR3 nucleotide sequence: TGTGCCAGCAGCCAAGTATCAGTGAACACCGGGGAGCTGTTTTTT. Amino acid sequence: CASSQVSVNTGELFF.